The 10 T cell receptor beta chains given below trace back to one sample, sequenced in a study of CD8 T cells in ankylosing spondylitis. TCRdb processed the 5' RACE reads anew with MiXCR; each CDR3 protein has one entry. The sample shows fewer than 350,000 distinct CDR3 sequences, around 10% of them seen only once. Sequenced material: blood, either unsorted or a sorted T cell fraction (not recorded which). Receptors were obtained from a female donor with ankylosing spondylitis or in good health (not recorded which).

This clonotype was found many times. The chain combines TRBV9 with TRBJ1-4; D not certain. V gave up 3 bases and J gave up 4 bases, with 13 bases separating them. The length of the CDR3 is 15 residues. The germline V gene has CDR1 SGDLS and CDR2 YYNGEE. The CDR3 nucleotides read TGTGCCAGCAGCGAGGGTCCAGGTGATAATGAAAAACTGTTTTTT. It is translated as CASSEGPGDNEKLFF.

This clonotype was seen repeatedly, ten times or more. The rearrangement uses TRBV7-8 and TRBJ1-1; TRBD1 matches 7 bases. Germline CDR1 SGHVS, CDR2 FQNEAQ. The CDR3 is 16 residues long. V lost 5 bases and J lost 2; bases outside the gene matches: 11. The CDR3, as DNA: TGTGCCAGCAGCCGTCAAGGTGGACAGGTTAACACTGAAGCTTTCTTT. Translated: CASSRQGGQVNTEAFF.

In regard to this clonotype: Relative to the germline gene, one junction end is altered; a read error may explain this. The V gene is TRBV5-1, the J gene TRBJ2-7, with 11 bases lining up with TRBD2. Germline V gene sequence: CDR1 SGHRS, CDR2 YFSETQ. This CDR3 comprises 16 residues. CDR3 protein: CASSLGGLAGGYEQSF. CDR3 sequence (DNA): TGCGCCAGCAGCTTGGGCGGCCTAGCGGGGGGCTACGAGCAGTCCTTC.

This chain uses TRBV11-2 with TRBJ1-1; 10 nucleotides match TRBD1. CDR1 and CDR2 from the germline V gene are SGHAT and FQNNGV. The CDR3 length is 14 residues. V was pared by 5 bases and J by 5 bases, with 5 bases of the junction left unmatched. The CDR3: CASSKDRGVTEAFF. The DNA for the CDR3 is TGTGCCAGCAGCAAGGACAGGGGGGTTACTGAAGCTTTCTTT.

This clonotype was counted many times. The gene calls are TRBV7-9 and TRBJ2-2; unclear D gene. The V and J ends lost 8 bases and 6 bases respectively, with 10 bases between them. Germline-derived CDR1 and CDR2 are SEHNR and FQNEAQ (reference sequence). This CDR3 is built from 12 residues. CDR3: CASSAAAGELFF. The CDR3 DNA sequence: TGTGCCAGCTCGGCCGCGGCCGGGGAGCTGTTTTTT. Together with reference TRBV7-9 and TRBJ2-2, the CDR3 gives the full variable domain: DTGVSQNPRHKITKRGQNVTFRCDPISEHNRLYWYRQTLGQGPEFLTYFQNEAQLEKSRLLSDRFSAERPKGSFSTLEIQRTEQGDSAMYLCASSAAAGELFFGEGSRLTVL.

The table lists this clonotype with many counts. The CDR3 loop is CASSLRTGGGYEQYF. Written as DNA, the CDR3 is TGTGCCAGCAGTTTACGCACAGGGGGAGGTTACGAGCAGTACTTC. The chain combines TRBV28 with TRBJ2-7; 8 positions agree with TRBD1. This CDR3 is built from 15 residues. Trimming took 2 bases from V and 4 from J; bases not matched to a gene: 7. Germline loops: CDR1 MDHEN, CDR2 SYDVKM.

This clonotype was recorded a few times. The chain combines TRBV5-1 with TRBJ2-1; 10 bases are a match to TRBD1. Unmatched junction bases numbered 10, after V lost 4 bases and J lost 6 bases. Germline V CDR1 and CDR2: SGHRS, YFSETQ. The CDR3 runs to 16 residues. The CDR3 coding sequence is TGCGCCAGCAGCCCCCCGGGACAGGGGTTGGCCAATGAGCAGTTCTTC. Amino acids: CASSPPGQGLANEQFF. The variable domain in full, completed from reference TRBV5-1 and TRBJ2-1, reads KAGVTQTPRYLIKTRGQQVTLSCSPISGHRSVSWYQQTPGQGLQFLFEYFSETQRNKGNFPGRFSGRQFSNSRSEMNVSTLELGDSALYLCASSPPGQGLANEQFFGPGTRLTVL.

This clonotype was detected many times. The chain joins TRBV20-1 to TRBJ2-1, with 7 positions matching TRBD1. Germline-derived CDR1 and CDR2 are DFQATT and SNEGSKA (reference sequence). The CDR3 loop spans 15 amino acids. J lost 3 bases, V lost 1 base, and 6 bases had no gene match. CDR3 in DNA: TGCAGTGCTAGAGGCGACAGGGCCATCTACAATGAGCAGTTCTTC. Translating gives CSARGDRAIYNEQFF.

This clonotype was observed at least ten times. The chain recombines TRBV20-1 with TRBJ2-1, with TRBD2 identical over 9 bases. Losses at the gene ends were 5 bases for V and 8 bases for J; bases not matched to a gene: 13. Germline V gene sequence: CDR1 DFQATT, CDR2 SNEGSKA (reference sequence). CDR3 size: 15 residues. This CDR3 is CSARKAGGLRDEQFF. The CDR3 DNA sequence: TGCAGTGCTCGGAAAGCGGGAGGCCTGAGGGATGAGCAGTTCTTC.

This clonotype came up many times. DNA of the CDR3: TGCGCCAGCAGCCCTCCGACCACCGGGGAGCTGTTTTTT. The encoded protein is CASSPPTTGELFF. The J gene is TRBJ2-2, the V gene TRBV5-1; no clear D. Trimming removed 4 bases at V and 4 bases at J, with 8 bases between. The CDR3 sequence is 13 residues long. CDR1 SGHRS and CDR2 YFSETQ come from the germline V gene.